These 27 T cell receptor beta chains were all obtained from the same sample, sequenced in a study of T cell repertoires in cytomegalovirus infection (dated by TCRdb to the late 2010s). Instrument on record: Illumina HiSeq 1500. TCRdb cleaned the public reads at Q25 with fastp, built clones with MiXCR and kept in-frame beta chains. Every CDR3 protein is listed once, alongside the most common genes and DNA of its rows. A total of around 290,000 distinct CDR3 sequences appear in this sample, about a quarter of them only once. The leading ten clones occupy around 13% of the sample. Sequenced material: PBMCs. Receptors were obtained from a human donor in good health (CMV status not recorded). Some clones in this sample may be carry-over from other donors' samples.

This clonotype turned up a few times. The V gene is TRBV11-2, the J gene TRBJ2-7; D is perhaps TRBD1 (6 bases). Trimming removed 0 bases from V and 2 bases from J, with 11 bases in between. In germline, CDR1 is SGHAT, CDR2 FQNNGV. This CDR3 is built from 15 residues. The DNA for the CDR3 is TGTGCCAGCAGCTTAGACAGGACAGTGCCCTACGAGCAGTACTTC. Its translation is CASSLDRTVPYEQYF.

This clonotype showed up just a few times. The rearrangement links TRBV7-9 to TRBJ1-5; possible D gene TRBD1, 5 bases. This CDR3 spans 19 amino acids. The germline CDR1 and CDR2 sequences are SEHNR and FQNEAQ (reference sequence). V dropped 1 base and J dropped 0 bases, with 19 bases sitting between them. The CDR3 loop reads CASSLESSGPGGSNQPQHF. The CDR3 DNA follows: TGTGCCAGCAGCTTAGAATCCTCGGGACCGGGGGGTAGCAATCAGCCCCAGCATTTT.

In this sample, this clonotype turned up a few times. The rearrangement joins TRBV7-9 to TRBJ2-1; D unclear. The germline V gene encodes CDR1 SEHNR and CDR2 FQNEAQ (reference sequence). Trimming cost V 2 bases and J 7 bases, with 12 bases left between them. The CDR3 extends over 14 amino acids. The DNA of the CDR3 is TGTGCCAGCAGCTTAAGGGCTCTCGGAAATGAGCAGTTCTTC. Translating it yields CASSLRALGNEQFF.

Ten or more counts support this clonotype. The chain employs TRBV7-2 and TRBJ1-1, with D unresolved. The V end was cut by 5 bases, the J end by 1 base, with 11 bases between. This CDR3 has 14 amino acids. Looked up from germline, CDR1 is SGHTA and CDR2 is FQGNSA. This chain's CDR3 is CASSRNGRNTEAFF. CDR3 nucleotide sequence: TGTGCCAGCAGCCGGAACGGGAGGAACACTGAAGCTTTCTTT.

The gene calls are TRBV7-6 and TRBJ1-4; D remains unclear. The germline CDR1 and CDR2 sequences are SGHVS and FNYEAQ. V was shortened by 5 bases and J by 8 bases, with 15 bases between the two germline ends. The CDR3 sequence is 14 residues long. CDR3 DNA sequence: TGTGCCAGCAGCATCCGGCCCGCCGGCGAAAAACTGTTTTTT. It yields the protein CASSIRPAGEKLFF.

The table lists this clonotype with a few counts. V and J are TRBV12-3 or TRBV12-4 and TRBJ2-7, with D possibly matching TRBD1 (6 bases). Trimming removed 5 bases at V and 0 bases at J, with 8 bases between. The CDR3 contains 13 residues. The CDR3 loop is CASSQDSSYEQYF. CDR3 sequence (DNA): TGTGCCAGCAGTCAGGACAGCTCCTACGAGCAGTACTTC.

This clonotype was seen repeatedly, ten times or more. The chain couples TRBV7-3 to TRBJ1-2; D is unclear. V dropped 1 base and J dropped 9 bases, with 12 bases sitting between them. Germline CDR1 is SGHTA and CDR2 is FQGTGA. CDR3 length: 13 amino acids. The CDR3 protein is CASSLNGEGSYTF. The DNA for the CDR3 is TGTGCCAGCAGCTTAAACGGGGAAGGAAGCTACACCTTC.

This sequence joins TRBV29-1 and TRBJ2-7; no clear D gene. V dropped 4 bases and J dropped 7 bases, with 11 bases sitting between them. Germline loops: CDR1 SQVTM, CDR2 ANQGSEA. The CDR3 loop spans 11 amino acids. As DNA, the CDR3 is TGCAGCGTTGGAACAGCTGGGGAGCAGTACTTC. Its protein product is CSVGTAGEQYF.

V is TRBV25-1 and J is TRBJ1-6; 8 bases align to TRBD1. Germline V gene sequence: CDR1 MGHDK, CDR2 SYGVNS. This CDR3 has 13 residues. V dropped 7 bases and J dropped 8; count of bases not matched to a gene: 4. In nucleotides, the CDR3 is TGTGCCAGCAAGGAGACAGGGGATTCACCCCTCCACTTT. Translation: CASKETGDSPLHF.

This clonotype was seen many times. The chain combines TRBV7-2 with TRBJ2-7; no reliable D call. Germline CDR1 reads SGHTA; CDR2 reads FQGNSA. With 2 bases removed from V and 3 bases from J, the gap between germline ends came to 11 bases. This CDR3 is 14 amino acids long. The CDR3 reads CASSLLGVNYEQYF. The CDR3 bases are TGTGCCAGCAGCTTACTTGGGGTAAACTACGAGCAGTACTTC.

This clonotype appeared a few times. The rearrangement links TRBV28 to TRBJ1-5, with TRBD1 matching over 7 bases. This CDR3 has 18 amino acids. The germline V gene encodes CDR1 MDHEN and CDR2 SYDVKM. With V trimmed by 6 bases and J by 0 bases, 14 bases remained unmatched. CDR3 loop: CASRQSRQGPYSNQPQHF. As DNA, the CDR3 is TGTGCCAGCAGACAATCCCGACAGGGCCCTTATAGCAATCAGCCCCAGCATTTT.

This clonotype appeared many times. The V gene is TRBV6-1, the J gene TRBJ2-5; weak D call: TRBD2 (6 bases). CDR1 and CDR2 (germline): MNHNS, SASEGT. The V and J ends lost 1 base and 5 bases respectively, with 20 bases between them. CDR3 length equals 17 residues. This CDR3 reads CASSEGISGLAFETQYF. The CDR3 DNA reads TGTGCCAGCAGTGAAGGAATTAGCGGTCTGGCGTTTGAGACCCAGTACTTC.

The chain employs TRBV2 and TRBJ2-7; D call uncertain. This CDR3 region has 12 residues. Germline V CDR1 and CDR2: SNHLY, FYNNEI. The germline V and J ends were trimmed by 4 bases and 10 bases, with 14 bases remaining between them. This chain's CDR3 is CASSVAETAQYF. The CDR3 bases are TGTGCCAGCAGTGTCGCTGAGACGGCACAGTACTTC. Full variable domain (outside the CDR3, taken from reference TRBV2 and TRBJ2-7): EPEVTQTPSHQVTQMGQEVILRCVPISNHLYFYWYRQILGQKVEFLVSFYNNEISEKSEIFDDQFSVERPDGSNFTLKIRSTKLEDSAMYFCASSVAETAQYFGPGTRLTVT.

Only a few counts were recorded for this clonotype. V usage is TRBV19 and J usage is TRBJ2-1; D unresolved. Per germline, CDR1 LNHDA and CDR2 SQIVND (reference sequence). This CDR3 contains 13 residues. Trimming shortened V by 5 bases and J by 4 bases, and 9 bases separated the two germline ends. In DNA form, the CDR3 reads TGTGCCAGTAGTCCTCGGTTGTACAATGAGCAGTTCTTC. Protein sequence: CASSPRLYNEQFF.

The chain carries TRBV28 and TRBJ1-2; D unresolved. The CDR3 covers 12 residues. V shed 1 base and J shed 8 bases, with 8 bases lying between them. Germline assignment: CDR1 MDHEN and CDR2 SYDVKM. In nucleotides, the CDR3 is TGTGCCAGCAGTTTATTGCAATCCGGCTACACCTTC. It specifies CASSLLQSGYTF.

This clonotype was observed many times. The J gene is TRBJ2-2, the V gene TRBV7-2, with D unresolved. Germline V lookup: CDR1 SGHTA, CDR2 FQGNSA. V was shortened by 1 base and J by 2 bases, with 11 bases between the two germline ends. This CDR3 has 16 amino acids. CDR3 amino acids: CASSLGPQTNTGELFF. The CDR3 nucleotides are TGTGCCAGCAGCTTAGGGCCCCAAACCAACACCGGGGAGCTGTTTTTT.

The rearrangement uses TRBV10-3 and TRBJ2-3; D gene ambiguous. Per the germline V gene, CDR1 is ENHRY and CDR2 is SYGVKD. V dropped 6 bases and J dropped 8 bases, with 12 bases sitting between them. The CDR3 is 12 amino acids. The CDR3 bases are TGTGCCATCAGCGCACTGGTAGGTACGCAGTATTTT. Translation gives CAISALVGTQYF.

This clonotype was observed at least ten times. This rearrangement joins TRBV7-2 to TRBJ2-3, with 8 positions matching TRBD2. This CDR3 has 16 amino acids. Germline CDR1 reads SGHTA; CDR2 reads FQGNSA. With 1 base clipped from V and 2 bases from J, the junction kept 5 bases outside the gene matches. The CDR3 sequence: CASSLGTGRATDTQYF. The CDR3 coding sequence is TGTGCCAGCAGCTTAGGAACCGGGAGGGCCACAGATACGCAGTATTTT. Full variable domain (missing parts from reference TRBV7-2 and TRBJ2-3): GAGVSQSPSNKVTEKGKDVELRCDPISGHTALYWYRQSLGQGLEFLIYFQGNSAPDKSGLPSDRFSAERTGGSVSTLTIQRTQQEDSAVYLCASSLGTGRATDTQYFGPGTRLTVL.

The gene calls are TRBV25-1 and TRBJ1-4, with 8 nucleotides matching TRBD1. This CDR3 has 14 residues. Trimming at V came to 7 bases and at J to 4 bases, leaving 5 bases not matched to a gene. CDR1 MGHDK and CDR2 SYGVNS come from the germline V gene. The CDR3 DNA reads TGTGCCAGCAACTTGGGACAGGATAATGAAAAACTGTTTTTT. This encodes CASNLGQDNEKLFF. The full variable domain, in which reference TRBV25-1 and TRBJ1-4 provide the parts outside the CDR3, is EADIYQTPRYLVIGTGKKITLECSQTMGHDKMYWYQQDPGMELHLIHYSYGVNSTEKGDLSSESTVSRIRTEHFPLTLESARPSHTSQYLCASNLGQDNEKLFFGSGTQLSVL.

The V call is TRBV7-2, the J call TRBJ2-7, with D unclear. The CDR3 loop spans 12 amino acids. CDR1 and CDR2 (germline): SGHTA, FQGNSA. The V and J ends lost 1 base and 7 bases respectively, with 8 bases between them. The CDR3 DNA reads TGTGCCAGCAGCTTAGGGACCAGGGAGCAGTACTTC. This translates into CASSLGTREQYF.

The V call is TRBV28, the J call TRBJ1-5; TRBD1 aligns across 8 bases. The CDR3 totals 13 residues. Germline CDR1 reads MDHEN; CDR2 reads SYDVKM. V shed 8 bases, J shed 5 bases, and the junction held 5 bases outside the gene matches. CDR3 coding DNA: TGTGCCAGCGTAGGACAGGGTCATCAGCCCCAGCATTTT. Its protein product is CASVGQGHQPQHF. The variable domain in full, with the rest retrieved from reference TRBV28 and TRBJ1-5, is DVKVTQSSRYLVKRTGEKVFLECVQDMDHENMFWYRQDPGLGLRLIYFSYDVKMKEKGDIPEGYSVSREKKERFSLILESASTNQTSMYLCASVGQGHQPQHFGDGTRLSIL.

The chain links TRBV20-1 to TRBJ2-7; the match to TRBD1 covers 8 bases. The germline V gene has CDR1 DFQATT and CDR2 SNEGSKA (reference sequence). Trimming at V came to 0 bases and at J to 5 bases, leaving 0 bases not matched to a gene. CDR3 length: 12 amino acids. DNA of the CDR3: TGCAGTGCTAGAGAGGACAGGGACGAGCAGTACTTC. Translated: CSAREDRDEQYF.

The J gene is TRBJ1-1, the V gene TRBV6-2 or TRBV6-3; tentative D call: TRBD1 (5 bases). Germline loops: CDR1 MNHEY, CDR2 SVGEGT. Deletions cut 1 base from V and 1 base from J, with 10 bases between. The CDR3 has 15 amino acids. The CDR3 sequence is CASSYWGNTNTEAFF. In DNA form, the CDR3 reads TGTGCCAGCAGTTACTGGGGCAATACGAACACTGAAGCTTTCTTT.

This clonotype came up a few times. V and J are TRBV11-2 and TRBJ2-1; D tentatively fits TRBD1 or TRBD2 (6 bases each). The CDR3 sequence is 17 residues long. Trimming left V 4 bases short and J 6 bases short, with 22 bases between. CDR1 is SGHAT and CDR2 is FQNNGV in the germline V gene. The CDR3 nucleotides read TGTGCCAGCAGCTCCGTTGGGGGGCTCCCGCCGGGCAATGAGCAGTTCTTC. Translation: CASSSVGGLPPGNEQFF.

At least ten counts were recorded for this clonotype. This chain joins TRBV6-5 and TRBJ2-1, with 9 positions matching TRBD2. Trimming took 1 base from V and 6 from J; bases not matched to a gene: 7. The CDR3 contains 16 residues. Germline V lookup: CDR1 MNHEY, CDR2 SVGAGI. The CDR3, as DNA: TGTGCCAGCAGTTACTGGGGGACTAGCCTGGCCAATGAGCAGTTCTTC. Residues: CASSYWGTSLANEQFF.

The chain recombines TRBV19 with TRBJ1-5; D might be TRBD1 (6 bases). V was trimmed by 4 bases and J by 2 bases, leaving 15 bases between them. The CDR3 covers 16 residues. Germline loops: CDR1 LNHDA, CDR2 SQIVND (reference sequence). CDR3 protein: CASSRGGRGGNQPQHF. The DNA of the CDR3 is TGTGCCAGTAGTAGAGGGGGGCGCGGGGGCAATCAGCCCCAGCATTTT.

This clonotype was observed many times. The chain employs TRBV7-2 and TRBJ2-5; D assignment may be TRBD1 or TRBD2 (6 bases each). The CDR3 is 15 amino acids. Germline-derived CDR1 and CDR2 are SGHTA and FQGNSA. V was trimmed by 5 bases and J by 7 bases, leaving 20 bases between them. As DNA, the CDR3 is TGTGCCAGCAGCCTAGGGGGGACCGGGGGATCGACCCAGTACTTC. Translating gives CASSLGGTGGSTQYF.